Sequencing of this TCR beta chain was carried out in a study of siplizumab effects on memory and regulatory T cells. Study outcomes and limitations: Most alloreactive clones went unmapped to unstimulated subsets; only a minor fraction mapped. Alloreactive sequences that could be traced to unstimulated CD4+ memory cells showed a significant reduction under siplizumab.

TCR templates numbering some 100,000 were assayed per sample. Profiling relied on immunoSEQ multiplex PCR, and the TCRdb table lists in-frame clones only, not all of them. The sample holds approximately 94,000 clones, 91% seen once. A word on this clone: Its antigen is not known.

Germline CDR1 reads SGHRS; CDR2 reads YFSETQ. Trimming left V 0 bases short and J 7 bases short, with 16 bases between. The length of the CDR3 is 16 residues. The sequence came from a human donor in good health. Source material: CD4+ T cells sorted from blood. This chain connects TRBV5-1 to TRBJ2-2; tentatively, D is TRBD1 (5 bases). Here the CDR3 reads CASSLAGRGGNGELFF. CDR3 sequence (DNA): TGCGCCAGCAGCTTGGCCGGAAGGGGTGGTAACGGGGAGCTGTTTTTT.